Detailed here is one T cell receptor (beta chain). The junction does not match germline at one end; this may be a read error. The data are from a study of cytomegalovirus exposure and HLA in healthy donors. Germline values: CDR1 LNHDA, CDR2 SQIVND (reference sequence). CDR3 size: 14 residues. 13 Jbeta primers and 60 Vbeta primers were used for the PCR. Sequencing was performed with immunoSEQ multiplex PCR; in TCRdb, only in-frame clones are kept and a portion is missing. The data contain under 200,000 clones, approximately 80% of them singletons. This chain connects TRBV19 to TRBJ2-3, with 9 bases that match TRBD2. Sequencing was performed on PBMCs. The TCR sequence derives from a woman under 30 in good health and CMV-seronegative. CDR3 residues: CASRIAGAPDTQYF. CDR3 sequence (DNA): TGTGCCAGTAGGATAGCGGGAGCCCCAGATACGCAGTATTTT.